This T cell receptor beta chain was sequenced during a study of Ad26.COV2.S vaccination and SARS-CoV-2 variants. Study context: Intramuscular Ad26.COV2.S at 5x10^10 or 1x10^11 viral particles.

This CDR3 has 13 residues. V gave up 3 bases and J gave up 8 bases, with 13 bases separating them. From germline, CDR1 is KGHSH and CDR2 LQKENI. The treatment here: about 20 received Ad26.COV2.S at low or high dose, single or two shots; 5 received placebo; per-sample allocation not given. Day 63 after the first injection of vaccine or placebo was the sampling time. Method: immunoSEQ multiplex PCR; TCRdb's copy keeps in-frame clones and lacks some. The repertoire holds some 290,000 clones, with about 86% as singletons. Source: peripheral blood, taken in a trial of Ad26.COV2.S vaccine versus placebo. The source is a person between 18 and 65 years old who received the Ad26.COV2.S COVID-19 vaccine or a placebo. The gene calls are TRBV18 and TRBJ1-1; no definite D call. The CDR3 region has the DNA TGTGCCAGCTCACCCTCGATGGCGCAAGAAGCTTTCTTT. As protein: CASSPSMAQEAFF.